The 11 T cell receptor beta chains listed next were all sequenced from one sample in a study of molecular identifiers for immune sequencing clone quantification. MiXCR was run by TCRdb on the PCR reads, yielding one entry per CDR3 protein. Of 460,000 or so distinct CDR3 sequences detected, about 26% appear once; the ten largest clones hold approximately 0.8%. The sample was naive CD8+ T cells from blood, with Jurkat cell RNA spiked in. As to subset: FACS-sorted CD8+CD4-CCR7+CD45RA+ naive T cells. These receptor sequences come from a human donor in good health. Some libraries in this study had Jurkat cell RNA spiked in.

This sequence joins TRBV20-1 and TRBJ2-5, with a tentative D call TRBD1 (5 bases). This CDR3 region has 15 residues. Germline V gives CDR1 DFQATT, CDR2 SNEGSKA (reference sequence). Deletions cut 5 bases from V and 5 bases from J, with 21 bases between. CDR3 coding DNA: TGCAGTGCTCCGAGGTCCAGGGCCCCGGCGGAGACCCAGTACTTC. It encodes CSAPRSRAPAETQYF.

There are a few counts of this clonotype. The chain combines TRBV12-3 or TRBV12-4 with TRBJ2-7, with D possibly being TRBD1 (6 bases). CDR3 size: 13 residues. Trimming removed 5 bases at V and 3 bases at J, with 11 bases between. DNA of the CDR3: TGTGCCAGCAGTGAGGGACACTACTACGAGCAGTACTTC. This codes for CASSEGHYYEQYF.

This clonotype was detected ten times or more. This chain joins TRBV20-1 and TRBJ2-3; 7 bases match TRBD2. Trimming cost V 6 bases and J 2 bases; bases outside gene matches: 11. The CDR3 has 15 residues. Germline values: CDR1 DFQATT, CDR2 SNEGSKA (reference sequence). Here the CDR3 DNA reads TGCAGTGCCGAGAACCTAGCGGAAGCCACAGATACGCAGTATTTT. Protein sequence: CSAENLAEATDTQYF.

The chain combines TRBV4-1 with TRBJ1-2; a possible D gene is TRBD1 (5 bases). V lost 5 bases and J lost 2, with 9 bases in between. Germline-derived CDR1 and CDR2 are MGHRA and YSYEKL. This CDR3 is built from 13 residues. Here the CDR3 reads CASSWRQNYGYTF. The CDR3 DNA reads TGCGCCAGCAGCTGGAGACAGAACTATGGCTACACCTTC.

This clonotype has more than one count but fewer than ten. The V and J genes are TRBV14 and TRBJ1-2; TRBD1 matches at 10 bases. V lost 6 bases to trimming and J lost 7 bases; unmatched junction nucleotides: 8. CDR1 and CDR2 from the germline V gene are SGHDN and FVKESK. The length of the CDR3 is 14 residues. The CDR3 region has the DNA TGTGCCAGCAGGGGGACAGGGGACTCCTTTGGCTACACCTTC. Amino acids: CASRGTGDSFGYTF.

This clonotype was seen more than once but under ten times. CDR3 residues: CASSPKNDRTYEQYF. The CDR3 DNA reads as TGCGCCAGCAGCCCCAAGAACGACAGGACCTACGAGCAGTACTTC. This chain connects TRBV4-1 to TRBJ2-7; D is possibly TRBD1 (6 bases). This CDR3 has 15 amino acids. Germline V CDR1 and CDR2: MGHRA, YSYEKL. V lost 4 bases to trimming and J lost 2 bases, with 15 bases between them.

This clonotype has ten or more counts. The chain employs TRBV20-1 and TRBJ1-1; no reliable D call. The CDR3 has 15 residues. Deletions cut 4 bases from V and 1 base from J, with 16 bases between. Per the germline V gene, CDR1 is DFQATT and CDR2 is SNEGSKA (reference sequence). CDR3 residues: CSAIVPELANTEAFF. CDR3 nucleotide sequence: TGCAGTGCTATCGTCCCCGAGTTGGCGAACACTGAAGCTTTCTTT.

Many counts were recorded for this clonotype. The chain joins TRBV19 to TRBJ2-3; D remains unclear. Looked up from germline, CDR1 is LNHDA and CDR2 is SQIVND (reference sequence). The CDR3 runs to 15 residues. The V gene lost 7 bases and the J gene lost 0 bases, with 14 bases spanning the gap. The CDR3 nucleotides read TGTGCCAGTACCCCCTCTACTACTAGCACAGATACGCAGTATTTT. As protein: CASTPSTTSTDTQYF.

This clonotype has a handful of counts. The chain links TRBV19 to TRBJ2-5; the D is unclear. Trimming removed 6 bases from V and 5 bases from J, with 13 bases in between. Germline-derived CDR1 and CDR2 are LNHDA and SQIVND (reference sequence). This CDR3 contains 13 residues. The CDR3 nucleotides read TGTGCCAGTAGCGACATGAATGAGGAGACCCAGTACTTC. As protein: CASSDMNEETQYF.

This clonotype has a handful of counts. J is TRBJ2-2 and V is TRBV9, with TRBD1 as a possible D gene (5 bases). V gave up 3 bases and J gave up 3 bases, with 12 bases separating them. The CDR3 totals 15 residues. Germline CDR1 reads SGDLS; CDR2 reads YYNGEE. The CDR3 DNA sequence: TGTGCCAGCAGCGCGATCAGGGATTACACCGGGGAGCTGTTTTTT. This gives the protein CASSAIRDYTGELFF.

This clonotype was recorded many times. The chain carries TRBV20-1 and TRBJ2-7; 8 nucleotides match TRBD2. The V and J ends lost 6 bases and 3 bases, in that order; junction bases with no gene match: 19. The CDR3 has 17 amino acids. In germline, CDR1 is DFQATT, CDR2 SNEGSKA (reference sequence). The CDR3 is CSAKRLKAGANRYEQYF. The CDR3 DNA is TGCAGTGCAAAGCGGTTGAAAGCGGGAGCTAACCGCTACGAGCAGTACTTC.